This TCR beta chain was recorded in a study of T cell repertoires in cytomegalovirus infection. TCRdb used MiXCR to reprocess the reads, holding one entry per CDR3 protein. The sample lists 830,000 or so distinct CDR3 sequences; around a third were seen once. As to this clonotype: Its specificity is unknown. A junction boundary mismatches the germline segment, possibly from a read error.

Germline loops: CDR1 SNHLY, CDR2 FYNNEI. The CDR3 loop spans 13 amino acids. V and J are TRBV2 and TRBJ2-5, with a tentative D call TRBD2 (5 bases). The sample consisted of cultured CD8+ T cells from PBMCs, taken from culture after CMV antigen stimulation. The clonotype originates from a human donor in good health (CMV status not recorded). Some clones in this sample may be carry-over from other donors' samples. CDR3 loop: CASSELAVETRYF. For the CDR3, the DNA is TGTGCCAGCAGTGAACTAGCCGTCGAGACCCGGTACTTC.